The present entry profiles one TCR beta chain with its context. Its cognate antigen is unknown. Then a second PCR, running about 6 to 12 cycles, was carried out with a sample-barcoded 5' primer and a J-beta primer mix. TCRdb fed the 5' RACE reads into MiXCR, producing one record per CDR3 protein. Among around 1,100,000 distinct CDR3 sequences listed, 35% to 40% were seen once. This sample stems from a study of blood T cells in healthy people across ages. General study results and limits: Higher naive T cell percentage went strongly together with higher TCR beta diversity. Among T cells, TCR beta diversity per million cells dropped roughly linearly as age rose.

After removal of 5 bases from V and 1 base from J, the junction contained 9 bases not matched to a gene. CDR3 length: 16 residues. The source is a man aged 18 to 30 in good health. The chain is built from TRBV12-3 or TRBV12-4 and TRBJ2-3, with 7 bases that match TRBD2. Sequenced input: blood. CDR3 DNA sequence: TGTGCCAGCAGTCTACTCGTGCTAGCGGGCACAGATACGCAGTATTTT. It yields the protein CASSLLVLAGTDTQYF.